Listed below are T cell receptor beta chains from one sample, sequenced in a study of control samples from healthy donors and cancer patients. Sequencing was performed with immunoSEQ multiplex PCR; in TCRdb, only in-frame clones are kept and a portion is missing. The sample lists about 120,000 clones, about 94% occurring once. The sample consisted of blood. The receptors stem from a man younger than 45 in good health. The CDR3 runs from the conserved cysteine through the conserved F or W. A D gene is named only where the DNA matches it firmly. Not every row has a clone size; where given, it reads once, few, many or a size class.

>TRBV4-1|TRBJ1-4|TRBD1|few
CASSQTPGQGASANEKLFF
TGCGCCAGCAGCCAAACACCGGGACAGGGGGCGTCAGCTAATGAAAAACTGTTTTTT
>TRBV18|TRBJ2-3|.|once
CASSPPSLSTDTQYF
TGTGCCAGCTCACCACCCTCTCTCAGCACAGATACGCAGTATTTT
>TRBV4-1|TRBJ2-3|TRBD2|few
CASSQDWASGISSTDTQYF
TGCGCCAGCAGCCAAGACTGGGCTAGCGGGATATCTAGCACAGATACGCAGTATTTT
>TRBV18|TRBJ2-2|.|.
CASSPRTVNTGELFF
TGTGCCAGCTCACCACGGACAGTGAACACCGGGGAGCTGTTTTTT
>TRBV24-1|TRBJ2-3|.|.
CATSVSLDGTDTQYF
TGTGCCACCAGTGTCAGCTTGGATGGCACAGATACGCAGTATTTT
>TRBV19|TRBJ1-3|.|.
CASSTGNTIYF
TGTGCCAGTAGTACTGGAAACACCATATATTTT
>TRBV5-4|TRBJ1-2|.|.
CASSPSITSGYTF
TGTGCCAGCAGCCCCTCCATCACTAGTGGCTACACCTTC
>TRBV27|TRBJ2-7|TRBD2|once
CASRGLAGVYEQYF
TGTGCCAGCAGAGGACTAGCGGGGGTCTACGAGCAGTACTTC
>TRBV30|TRBJ2-1|TRBD1|.
CAWSDGQANEQFF
TGTGCCTGGAGTGACGGACAGGCCAATGAGCAGTTCTTC
>TRBV7-9|TRBJ1-1|.|.
CASSFVENTEAFF
TGTGCCAGCAGTTTCGTGGAGAACACTGAAGCTTTCTTT
>TRBV5-4|TRBJ1-4|.|.
CASSLQQGTNEKLFF
TGTGCCAGCAGCTTGCAGCAGGGCACTAATGAAAAACTGTTTTTT
>TRBV7-9|TRBJ1-4|.|.
CASSLSEKLFF
TGTGCCAGCAGCTTGAGTGAAAAACTGTTTTTT
>TRBV19|TRBJ1-1|.|.
CASSIGGEAFF
TGTGCCAGTAGTATCGGCGGTGAAGCTTTCTTT
>TRBV28|TRBJ2-3|.|once
CASKPYRVRSTDTQYF
TGTGCCAGCAAACCTTACAGGGTGCGAAGCACAGATACGCAGTATTTT
>TRBV28|TRBJ1-3|TRBD1|.
CASSAIRGGDRGNTIYF
TGTGCCAGCAGTGCTATACGAGGGGGGGACAGGGGAAACACCATATATTTT
>TRBV5-5|TRBJ1-4|.|.
CASSPRETVNEKLFF
TGTGCCAGCAGCCCTCGGGAGACAGTTAATGAAAAACTGTTTTTT
>TRBV6-5|TRBJ1-5|.|.
CASSYTGFQPQHF
TGTGCCAGCAGTTACACCGGCTTTCAGCCCCAGCATTTT
>TRBV27|TRBJ2-5|.|.
CASSPSAGGGQETQYF
TGTGCCAGCAGTCCCTCGGCAGGAGGGGGGCAAGAGACCCAGTACTTC
>TRBV2|TRBJ1-2|TRBD1|.
CASSTGTGGRGYTF
TGTGCCAGCAGTACCGGGACAGGGGGCCGTGGCTACACCTTC
>TRBV6-6|TRBJ1-1|.|.
CASSYVAGSTEAFF
TGTGCCAGCAGTTACGTTGCAGGGTCGACTGAAGCTTTCTTT
>TRBV21-1|TRBJ1-2|.|.
CASSHPLREYGYTF
TGTGCCAGCAGCCACCCGTTAAGGGAGTATGGCTACACCTTC
>TRBV9|TRBJ2-3|.|.
CASSVGTEWQGTDTQYF
TGTGCCAGCAGCGTAGGTACAGAGTGGCAGGGCACAGATACGCAGTATTTT
>TRBV4-2|TRBJ2-2|.|.
CASSLELTGTNTGELFF
TGTGCCAGCAGCCTTGAGTTGACAGGAACGAACACCGGGGAGCTGTTTTTT
>TRBV2|TRBJ1-2|TRBD1|.
CAGLDRGHGYTF
TGTGCCGGCTTGGACAGGGGACATGGCTACACCTTC
>TRBV19|TRBJ1-2|TRBD1|few
CASSILPGQGARGYTF
TGTGCCAGTAGTATTCTCCCGGGACAGGGGGCGCGTGGCTACACCTTC
>TRBV7-3|TRBJ2-7|TRBD2|.
CASSLPGGEQYF
TGTGCCAGCAGCCTACCGGGGGGCGAGCAGTACTTC
>TRBV9|TRBJ2-3|.|.
CASSVGGADTQYF
TGTGCCAGCAGCGTAGGGGGAGCGGATACGCAGTATTTT
>TRBV27|TRBJ2-1|TRBD1|.
CASNSGPGQLHNEQFF
TGTGCCAGCAATTCGGGTCCGGGACAGCTGCACAATGAGCAGTTCTTC
>TRBV6-4|TRBJ2-3|.|.
CASSRQGTDTQYF
TGTGCCAGCAGTCGGCAGGGCACAGATACGCAGTATTTT
>TRBV14|TRBJ2-1|.|.
CASSQAGGGWYNEQFF
TGTGCCAGCAGCCAGGCAGGGGGAGGGTGGTACAATGAGCAGTTCTTC
>TRBV28|TRBJ2-1|.|.
CASSLWEVSGYNEQFF
TGTGCCAGCAGTTTATGGGAGGTCTCCGGGTACAATGAGCAGTTCTTC
>TRBV19|TRBJ1-6|.|few
CAGEGLLGNSPLHF
TGTGCCGGAGAAGGTCTACTAGGGAATTCACCCCTCCACTTT
>TRBV9|TRBJ1-1|.|.
CASSVEGVSTEAFF
TGTGCCAGCAGCGTAGAGGGGGTGTCCACTGAAGCTTTCTTT
>TRBV10-3|TRBJ1-1|.|.
CAISEASTEAFF
TGTGCCATCAGTGAGGCGAGCACTGAAGCTTTCTTT
>TRBV24-1|TRBJ2-1|.|.
CATSGHRAAHNEQFF
TGTGCCACCAGTGGCCACAGGGCAGCCCACAATGAGCAGTTCTTC
>TRBV5-1|TRBJ1-3|.|.
CASSLGGSAGNTIYF
TGCGCCAGCAGCCTTGGCGGGAGCGCTGGAAACACCATATATTTT
>TRBV27|TRBJ2-3|.|once
CASRSKSTDTQYF
TGTGCCAGCAGGAGTAAAAGCACAGATACGCAGTATTTT
>TRBV7-8|TRBJ1-2|.|.
CASSLVKESSHGYTF
TGTGCCAGCAGCTTAGTAAAAGAATCCAGCCATGGCTACACCTTC